The 26 T cell receptor beta chains below come from one sample, sequenced in a study of T cell responses to AZD1222 COVID-19 vaccine. Clones were sequenced by immunoSEQ multiplex PCR, and TCRdb holds only the in-frame ones, with some missing. The sample contains 99,000 or so clones, 80% to 90% of which appear only once. The sequencing here drew on peripheral blood, taken 28 days after the second AZD1222 dose. All receptors derive from an adult who received the AZD1222 COVID-19 vaccine.

This clone was seen more than once but under ten times. The gene calls are TRBV7-2 and TRBJ2-3; maybe TRBD1 (5 bases). The CDR3 length is 14 residues. Germline lookup yields CDR1 SGHTA and CDR2 FQGNSA. Between the trimmed V and J ends, which lost 6 bases and 2 bases, there was a span of 12 bases. Here the CDR3 DNA reads TGTGCCAGCAGTAGGGGTTACAACACAGATACGCAGTATTTT. This encodes CASSRGYNTDTQYF.

The count of this clone is one. The chain is built from TRBV9 and TRBJ2-1, with 10 bases that match TRBD1. The V segment lost 1 base and the J segment 2 bases; nucleotides outside the gene matches: 15. This CDR3 spans 20 amino acids. CDR1 is SGDLS and CDR2 is YYNGEE in the germline V gene. In nucleotides, the CDR3 is TGTGCCAGCAGCGTAAGGACCCCCCGGGACAGGGGCTGGACCTACAATGAGCAGTTCTTC. Protein product: CASSVRTPRDRGWTYNEQFF.

The chain uses TRBV5-1 and TRBJ2-7; D is uncertain. The CDR3 sequence is 14 residues long. Germline V lookup: CDR1 SGHRS, CDR2 YFSETQ. V shed 4 bases and J shed 3 bases, with 14 bases lying between them. CDR3 region: CASSRAGNNYEQYF. DNA for the CDR3: TGCGCCAGCAGCCGGGCAGGAAATAACTACGAGCAGTACTTC. Based on the CDR3 plus reference TRBV5-1 and TRBJ2-7, the full variable domain is KAGVTQTPRYLIKTRGQQVTLSCSPISGHRSVSWYQQTPGQGLQFLFEYFSETQRNKGNFPGRFSGRQFSNSRSEMNVSTLELGDSALYLCASSRAGNNYEQYFGPGTRLTVT.

The V gene is TRBV7-2, the J gene TRBJ1-3, with D possibly TRBD1 on 6 matching bases. The germline V gene encodes CDR1 SGHTA and CDR2 FQGNSA. The CDR3 spans 15 residues. V was pared by 1 base and J by 3 bases, with 10 bases between. CDR3 region: CASSLGGAIGNTIYF. The CDR3 DNA reads as TGTGCCAGCAGCTTAGGGGGGGCAATTGGAAACACCATATATTTT. Drawing the rest from reference TRBV7-2 and TRBJ1-3, the complete variable domain is GAGVSQSPSNKVTEKGKDVELRCDPISGHTALYWYRQSLGQGLEFLIYFQGNSAPDKSGLPSDRFSAERTGGSVSTLTIQRTQQEDSAVYLCASSLGGAIGNTIYFGEGSWLTVV.

The gene calls are TRBV4-1 and TRBJ1-5; 10 bases line up with TRBD1. Germline trimming cut 0 bases from V and 5 bases from J; bases unmatched to any gene: 4. The CDR3 has 16 residues. CDR1 is MGHRA, CDR2 YSYEKL, per germline. The CDR3 loop reads CASSQDWGQGYQPQHF. Written as DNA, the CDR3 is TGCGCCAGCAGCCAAGACTGGGGACAGGGGTATCAGCCCCAGCATTTT.

V and J are TRBV5-4 and TRBJ2-3; 10 bases map to TRBD2. V was clipped by 2 bases and J by 1 base; unmatched bases: 13. Germline values: CDR1 SGHNT, CDR2 YYREEE (reference sequence). This CDR3 contains 19 residues. CDR3 sequence reads: CASSFLAGVLSSGTDTQYF. DNA for the CDR3: TGTGCCAGCAGCTTTCTAGCGGGAGTCCTATCTTCTGGCACAGATACGCAGTATTTT. Full variable domain (remainder filled in from reference TRBV5-4 and TRBJ2-3): ETGVTQSPTHLIKTRGQQVTLRCSSQSGHNTVSWYQQALGQGPQFIFQYYREEENGRGNFPPRFSGLQFPNYSSELNVNALELDDSALYLCASSFLAGVLSSGTDTQYFGPGTRLTVL.

This chain joins TRBV7-9 and TRBJ1-5, with a possible D match to TRBD1 (5 bases). The CDR3 consists of 14 residues. Trimming cost V 1 base and J 6 bases, with 10 bases left between them. The germline V gene encodes CDR1 SEHNR and CDR2 FQNEAQ (reference sequence). The CDR3 reads CASSLEGNSQPQHF. In nucleotides, the CDR3 is TGTGCCAGCAGCTTAGAGGGGAACTCTCAGCCCCAGCATTTT.

The chain joins TRBV3-1 (or the pseudogene TRBV3-2) to TRBJ2-1, with 7 bases matching TRBD2. Germline trimming cut 0 bases from V and 2 bases from J; bases unmatched to any gene: 7. The CDR3 is 17 amino acids. Per the germline V gene, CDR1 is LGHDT and CDR2 is YNNKEL (reference sequence). CDR3 protein: CASSQDSVTSAYNEQFF. CDR3 nucleotides: TGTGCCAGCAGCCAAGATTCAGTCACTAGCGCCTACAATGAGCAGTTCTTC.

V is TRBV7-6 and J is TRBJ1-1; D may be TRBD1 (6 bases). There are 14 residues in the CDR3. V gave up 3 bases and J gave up 3 bases, with 11 bases separating them. The germline V gene has CDR1 SGHVS and CDR2 FNYEAQ. The CDR3 sequence is CASSLGGVDTEAFF. DNA of the CDR3: TGTGCCAGCAGCTTGGGGGGCGTGGACACTGAAGCTTTCTTT. Based on the CDR3 plus reference TRBV7-6 and TRBJ1-1, the full variable domain is GAGVSQSPRYKVTKRGQDVALRCDPISGHVSLYWYRQALGQGPEFLTYFNYEAQQDKSGLPNDRFSAERPEGSISTLTIQRTEQRDSAMYRCASSLGGVDTEAFFGQGTRLTVV.

The chain joins TRBV6-5 to TRBJ2-5; D is perhaps TRBD1 (6 bases). The length of the CDR3 is 14 residues. Germline CDR1 reads MNHEY; CDR2 reads SVGAGI. Trimming took off 0 bases at V and 5 bases at J, with 10 bases between the two ends. The CDR3 coding sequence is TGTGCCAGCAGTTACTCGGGGCAGGGGGAGACCCAGTACTTC. Its protein is CASSYSGQGETQYF.

This clone was seen a handful of times. The V call is TRBV7-2, the J call TRBJ2-7; weak D call: TRBD1 (5 bases). This CDR3 has 13 amino acids. V was cut by 1 base and J by 5 bases, with 9 bases left in between. From germline, CDR1 is SGHTA and CDR2 FQGNSA. This chain's CDR3 is CASSLGQGDEQYF. Written as DNA, the CDR3 is TGTGCCAGCAGCTTAGGCCAGGGCGACGAGCAGTACTTC.

V usage is TRBV18 and J usage is TRBJ2-7; 8 bases fit TRBD1. The CDR3 extends over 13 amino acids. Germline V gene sequence: CDR1 KGHSH, CDR2 LQKENI. After removal of 8 bases from V and 3 bases from J, the junction contained 6 bases not matched to a gene. Here the CDR3 DNA reads TGTGCCAGCGACCTTGGACAGGGCTACGAGCAGTACTTC. It translates to CASDLGQGYEQYF.

V is TRBV29-1 and J is TRBJ2-7, with a tentative D call TRBD1 (6 bases). Per germline, CDR1 SQVTM and CDR2 ANQGSEA. V gave up 0 bases and J gave up 0 bases, with 12 bases separating them. The CDR3 is made up of 15 amino acids. Here the CDR3 reads CSVEDRIGGSYEQYF. CDR3 DNA sequence: TGCAGCGTTGAAGATCGGATAGGGGGCTCCTACGAGCAGTACTTC.

J is TRBJ2-2 and V is TRBV29-1; D tentatively fits TRBD1 or TRBD2 (6 bases each). With 7 bases removed from V and 4 bases from J, the gap between germline ends came to 16 bases. CDR3 size: 14 residues. Germline CDR1 reads SQVTM; CDR2 reads ANQGSEA. The CDR3 DNA sequence: TGCAGCGGGGCCGGGGGCCGCGGCACCGGGGAGCTGTTTTTT. Its protein is CSGAGGRGTGELFF.

This clone turned up a few times. The CDR3 region is CASSVGGGPYEQYF. In nucleotides, the CDR3 is TGTGCCAGCAGCGTAGGGGGGGGACCCTACGAGCAGTACTTC. The V and J genes are TRBV9 and TRBJ2-7; TRBD2 matches 7 bases. Looked up from germline, CDR1 is SGDLS and CDR2 is YYNGEE. V shed 0 bases, J shed 2 bases, and the junction held 2 bases outside the gene matches. The CDR3 has 14 residues.

The rearrangement uses TRBV6-5 and TRBJ1-3; no reliable D call. Germline assignment: CDR1 MNHEY and CDR2 SVGAGI. V was clipped by 0 bases and J by 2 bases, with 8 bases between them. The CDR3 is 15 amino acids. The CDR3: CASSYSTSAGNTIYF. The DNA for the CDR3 is TGTGCCAGCAGTTACTCGACGTCTGCTGGAAACACCATATATTTT.

This clone showed up just once. The genes are TRBV5-1 and TRBJ1-4; D may be TRBD1 (6 bases). The CDR3 totals 15 residues. The ends were cut back, 0 bases at V and 8 bases at J, with 14 bases in the middle. Germline V gives CDR1 SGHRS, CDR2 YFSETQ. CDR3 coding DNA: TGCGCCAGCAGCTTGGGCGGCAGGGGAGGGGAAAAACTGTTTTTT. Translating it yields CASSLGGRGGEKLFF.

This sequence joins TRBV2 and TRBJ2-7; D is perhaps TRBD1 (5 bases). The ends were cut back, 6 bases at V and 3 bases at J, with 18 bases in the middle. Per the germline V gene, CDR1 is SNHLY and CDR2 is FYNNEI. The CDR3 extends over 15 amino acids. Here the CDR3 DNA reads TGTGCCAGCAGGCCTAAGACAGAGCCGCACTACGAGCAGTACTTC. It codes for CASRPKTEPHYEQYF.

This chain uses TRBV2 with TRBJ2-7; 9 positions agree with TRBD1. V trimming: 6 bases; J trimming: 1 base; junction bases outside the gene matches: 10. Germline V lookup: CDR1 SNHLY, CDR2 FYNNEI. This CDR3 is built from 16 residues. The CDR3 DNA follows: TGTGCCAGCAGGCCGAGGGGAGGACAGGGGTCCTACGAGCAGTACTTC. This translates into CASRPRGGQGSYEQYF.

The genes are TRBV28 and TRBJ1-2, with a possible D match to TRBD1 (6 bases). Germline CDR1 and CDR2: MDHEN and SYDVKM. The ends were cut back, 11 bases at V and 1 base at J, with 14 bases in the middle. The CDR3 runs to 13 residues. CDR3 loop: CALGAVNNYGYTF. The CDR3 DNA is TGTGCCTTGGGGGCGGTTAATAACTATGGCTACACCTTC.

The V gene is TRBV7-2, the J gene TRBJ1-1, with 9 bases matching TRBD1. CDR1 SGHTA and CDR2 FQGNSA come from the germline V gene. CDR3 length: 18 residues. J lost 0 bases, V lost 5 bases, and 13 bases had no gene match. The CDR3 DNA reads as TGTGCCAGCAGCCGTCAACTGGGACAGGGCCATATGAACACTGAAGCTTTCTTT. It specifies CASSRQLGQGHMNTEAFF.

The chain is built from TRBV4-3 and TRBJ2-3, with a possible D match to TRBD2 (7 bases). The CDR3 loop spans 17 amino acids. Trimming took off 4 bases at V and 6 bases at J, with 23 bases between the two ends. Per the germline V gene, CDR1 is LGHNA and CDR2 is YSLEER. CDR3 sequence: CASSPRRGAAKTDTQYF. The CDR3 nucleotides are TGCGCCAGCAGCCCCCGACGGGGGGCTGCAAAAACCGATACGCAGTATTTT.

The rearrangement joins TRBV18 to TRBJ2-2, with 12 nucleotides matching TRBD1. This CDR3 is built from 16 residues. The germline CDR1 and CDR2 sequences are KGHSH and LQKENI. Unmatched junction bases numbered 8, after V lost 8 bases and J lost 4 bases. CDR3 amino acids: CASAPGQGAPTGELFF. CDR3 sequence (DNA): TGTGCCAGCGCCCCGGGACAGGGGGCTCCCACCGGGGAGCTGTTTTTT.

The chain uses TRBV28 and TRBJ1-2; D unresolved. The CDR3 length is 15 residues. V was trimmed by 6 bases and J by 8 bases, leaving 22 bases between them. In germline, CDR1 is MDHEN, CDR2 SYDVKM. CDR3 nucleotide sequence: TGTGCCAGCAGCCCGGAATCTCCGGGCTACGGGGGCTACACCTTC. Translating gives CASSPESPGYGGYTF.

The V gene is TRBV10-3, the J gene TRBJ1-2; a weak D match, TRBD1 (5 bases). Germline CDR1 reads ENHRY; CDR2 reads SYGVKD. CDR3 size: 12 residues. V lost 5 bases and J lost 2, with 6 bases in between. This CDR3 reads CAISRQNYGYTF. Written as DNA, the CDR3 is TGTGCCATCAGTCGACAGAACTATGGCTACACCTTC.

The genes are TRBV19 and TRBJ1-2; no clear D gene. CDR1 LNHDA and CDR2 SQIVND come from the germline V gene (reference sequence). The CDR3 covers 14 residues. With 1 base removed from V and 0 bases from J, the gap between germline ends came to 6 bases. The CDR3 is CASSIGFSNYGYTF. The CDR3 coding sequence is TGTGCCAGTAGTATAGGGTTTTCTAACTATGGCTACACCTTC. Full variable domain (missing parts from reference TRBV19 and TRBJ1-2): DGGITQSPKYLFRKEGQNVTLSCEQNLNHDAMYWYRQDPGQGLRLIYYSQIVNDFQKGDIAEGYSVSREKKESFPLTVTSAQKNPTAFYLCASSIGFSNYGYTFGSGTRLTVV.